Presented here are 21 T cell receptor beta chains from one specimen sequenced in a study of regulatory T cells in long-lasting Graves disease. With iRepertoire HTBI primers and Arm-PCR of CDR3 regions, TCR beta libraries were built. A single record per CDR3 protein comes from TCRdb applying MiXCR to the multiplex PCR reads. Of 350,000 to 550,000 distinct CDR3 sequences listed, about a sixth are singletons. Time point defined: newly diagnosed GD, antithyroid drugs for less than 3 months. There was RNA extracted from PBMCs, and the TCR library was made from it. The same data also contributed to another study, on T cells in Graves' hyperthyroidism and ophthalmopathy.

Material: peripheral blood mononuclear cells (PBMCs), obtained at new diagnosis, from a patient treated with antithyroid drugs. The receptors were gathered from a woman younger than 35 with Graves disease.

This clonotype has ten or more counts. The V call is TRBV28, the J call TRBJ2-3, with D possibly TRBD2 on 6 matching bases. Trimming pared 2 bases from V and 3 bases from J, leaving 9 bases between. The CDR3 covers 14 residues. Germline loops: CDR1 MDHEN, CDR2 SYDVKM. CDR3 in amino acids: CASSLTGVTDTQYF. The CDR3, as DNA: TGTGCCAGCAGTTTAACGGGAGTTACAGATACGCAGTATTTT.

The rearrangement links TRBV9 to TRBJ1-6, with a tentative D call TRBD1 (6 bases). The V gene lost 0 bases and the J gene lost 8 bases, with 12 bases spanning the gap. The CDR3 spans 15 residues. Germline CDR1 and CDR2: SGDLS and YYNGEE. The DNA for the CDR3 is TGTGCCAGCAGCGTAGATGGGGGGCTCGATTCACCCCTCCACTTT. Its protein is CASSVDGGLDSPLHF.

V usage is TRBV28 and J usage is TRBJ2-5, with TRBD1 matching over 10 bases. V was pared by 6 bases and J by 1 base, with 5 bases of the junction left unmatched. CDR1 and CDR2 (germline): MDHEN, SYDVKM. The CDR3 length is 15 residues. CDR3 sequence (DNA): TGTGCCAGCAGGCCGGGACAGGGGCCCCAAGAGACCCAGTACTTC. Amino acids: CASRPGQGPQETQYF.

Many counts were recorded for this clonotype. The V call is TRBV12-3 or TRBV12-4, the J call TRBJ2-5, with 13 nucleotides matching TRBD2. V shed 5 bases, J shed 4 bases, and the junction held 10 bases outside the gene matches. This CDR3 comprises 17 residues. In DNA form, the CDR3 reads TGTGCCAGCAGTCCGGTCTTAGGACTAGCGGGAGTAGAGACCCAGTACTTC. Amino acid sequence: CASSPVLGLAGVETQYF.

As DNA, the CDR3 is TGTGCCAGCAGAACGACCCAGGCAACTAATGAAAAACTGTTTTTT. Translation: CASRTTQATNEKLFF. This chain uses TRBV2 with TRBJ1-4; D unclear. This CDR3 spans 15 amino acids. The germline V gene encodes CDR1 SNHLY and CDR2 FYNNEI. Trimming shortened V by 6 bases and J by 0 bases, and 11 bases separated the two germline ends.

As regards this clonotype: A far larger clone is one base from this, pointing to a likely read error. The CDR3 spells CASSLDGLMGYEQFF. The CDR3 nucleotides read TGTGCCAGCAGCTTAGATGGACTAATGGGCTACGAGCAGTTCTTC. The rearrangement links TRBV11-2 to TRBJ2-1, with TRBD2 as a possible D gene (6 bases). The CDR3 is 15 amino acids. CDR1 SGHAT and CDR2 FQNNGV come from the germline V gene. V gave up 0 bases and J gave up 10 bases, with 16 bases separating them.

About this clonotype itself: A much more abundant neighbour one base away suggests this may be a read error. The chain combines TRBV7-8 with TRBJ2-5; 7 bases line up with TRBD2. The CDR3 sequence is 15 residues long. Germline CDR1 is SGHVS and CDR2 is FQNEAQ. V gave up 0 bases and J gave up 10 bases; unmatched junction bases: 11. The CDR3 loop reads CASSLASWNRGDQYF. The CDR3 region has the DNA TGTGCCAGCAGCTTAGCGTCCTGGAACCGGGGGGACCAGTACTTC.

This clonotype was found many times. V gene TRBV20-1 combines with J gene TRBJ2-7; TRBD1 is a possible D gene (5 bases). V was trimmed by 1 base and J by 1 base, leaving 14 bases between them. The germline V gene encodes CDR1 DFQATT and CDR2 SNEGSKA (reference sequence). The CDR3 covers 15 residues. The DNA of the CDR3 is TGCAGTGCTAGAGCCGACAGATTAGGATCCTACGAGCAGTACTTC. This codes for CSARADRLGSYEQYF.

This clonotype was detected only a few times. This chain links TRBV7-2 with TRBJ2-7, with D tentatively TRBD2 (7 bases). V lost 2 bases and J 5 bases, leaving 16 bases between the germline ends. The germline gives CDR1 SGHTA, CDR2 FQGNSA. The CDR3 has 15 amino acids. In DNA form, the CDR3 reads TGTGCCAGCAGCTTAATTTTGGGGGGGCCTAACGAGCAGTACTTC. Translation: CASSLILGGPNEQYF.

The rearrangement joins TRBV28 to TRBJ1-4, with D possibly TRBD1 on 5 matching bases. In germline, CDR1 is MDHEN, CDR2 SYDVKM. This CDR3 has 13 amino acids. With 5 bases removed from V and 7 bases from J, the gap between germline ends came to 11 bases. CDR3 nucleotides: TGTGCCAGCAGTGATTGGGGCGGTGAAAAACTGTTTTTT. This sequence encodes CASSDWGGEKLFF.

This clonotype was recorded a few times. V and J are TRBV5-1 and TRBJ2-4; D possibly corresponds to TRBD2 (5 bases). The V end lost 0 bases, the J end lost 1 base, and 11 bases lay between the germline ends. This CDR3 is built from 16 residues. Germline CDR1 is SGHRS and CDR2 is YFSETQ. This CDR3 is CASSLELARAKNIQYF. In DNA form, the CDR3 reads TGCGCCAGCAGCTTGGAATTAGCGAGGGCCAAAAACATTCAGTACTTC.

Turning to this clonotype: A much larger clone sits a single nucleotide away, making a read error possible. The chain links TRBV6-2 or TRBV6-3 to TRBJ1-1; D unresolved. CDR3 size: 15 residues. Germline V gene data show CDR1 as MNHEY and CDR2 as SVGEGT. Written as DNA, the CDR3 is TGTGCCAGCAGTTACTCGTCCAACTGGAACGCTGAAGCTTTCTTT. This gives the protein CASSYSSNWNAEAFF.

There are many counts of this clonotype. The chain couples TRBV4-3 to TRBJ1-1; no definite D call. Trimming shortened V by 3 bases and J by 1 base, and 6 bases separated the two germline ends. The CDR3 totals 13 residues. Germline values: CDR1 LGHNA, CDR2 YSLEER. Here the CDR3 reads CASSQEPNTEAFF. As DNA, the CDR3 is TGCGCCAGCAGCCAGGAACCGAACACTGAAGCTTTCTTT.

V is TRBV19 and J is TRBJ2-3; 8 bases align to TRBD1. V dropped 7 bases and J dropped 2; count of bases not matched to a gene: 5. The CDR3 sequence is 14 residues long. Germline assignment: CDR1 LNHDA and CDR2 SQIVND (reference sequence). The CDR3 DNA is TGTGCCAGTATCGAGACAGGGGACACAGATACGCAGTATTTT. It codes for CASIETGDTDTQYF. The entire variable domain, with the rest obtained from reference TRBV19 and TRBJ2-3, is as follows: DGGITQSPKYLFRKEGQNVTLSCEQNLNHDAMYWYRQDPGQGLRLIYYSQIVNDFQKGDIAEGYSVSREKKESFPLTVTSAQKNPTAFYLCASIETGDTDTQYFGPGTRLTVL.

In its sample, this clonotype was seen a few times. The chain uses TRBV11-3 and TRBJ2-7; no reliable D call. Germline CDR1 SGHNT, CDR2 YENEEA. The V end was cut by 5 bases, the J end by 4 bases, with 12 bases between. CDR3 size: 13 residues. The CDR3 here is CASSPRTRYEQYF. Here the CDR3 DNA reads TGTGCCAGCAGCCCCCGGACCAGGTACGAGCAGTACTTC.

Ten or more counts support this clonotype. The chain employs TRBV6-2 or TRBV6-3 and TRBJ2-7; D gene uncertain. Germline CDR1 and CDR2: MNHEY and SVGEGT. Trimming stripped 4 bases from V and 3 bases from J, with 13 bases between. This CDR3 comprises 14 residues. CDR3 loop: CASSLLGTHYEQYF. CDR3 in DNA: TGTGCCAGCAGTTTGCTGGGAACCCACTACGAGCAGTACTTC.

As to this clonotype: This may arise from a read error, as a much more abundant clone is one base away. The gene calls are TRBV29-1 and TRBJ2-1, with D possibly being TRBD1 (6 bases). Trimming stripped 7 bases from V and 10 bases from J, with 17 bases between. The CDR3 covers 12 residues. The germline gives CDR1 SQVTM, CDR2 ANQGSEA. CDR3 protein: CSAGASTYEQFF. CDR3 nucleotides: TGCAGCGCAGGGGCGTCGACCTACGAGCAGTTCTTC.

This clonotype was seen more than once but under ten times. V usage is TRBV20-1 and J usage is TRBJ2-5; no reliable D call. This CDR3 region has 10 residues. Per the germline V gene, CDR1 is DFQATT and CDR2 is SNEGSKA (reference sequence). Trimming took off 4 bases at V and 9 bases at J, with 9 bases between the two ends. CDR3 protein: CSATDLAQYF. CDR3 nucleotides: TGCAGTGCTACCGACTTGGCCCAGTACTTC.

This clonotype was detected ten times or more. V gene TRBV9 combines with J gene TRBJ2-5; D not resolved. The CDR3 is 15 residues long. V was cut by 2 bases and J by 5 bases, with 16 bases left in between. Germline V gives CDR1 SGDLS, CDR2 YYNGEE. In DNA form, the CDR3 reads TGTGCCAGCAGCGTCAGCCCGGACCCGCGGGAGACCCAGTACTTC. As protein: CASSVSPDPRETQYF.

In this sample, this clonotype turned up many times. The J gene is TRBJ2-6, the V gene TRBV11-1; no clear D gene. This CDR3 comprises 15 residues. In germline, CDR1 is SGHAT, CDR2 FQDESV (reference sequence). Trimming stripped 2 bases from V and 0 bases from J, with 5 bases between. This CDR3 is CASSLTSSGANVLTF. The CDR3 nucleotides are TGTGCCAGCAGCTTAACCTCCTCTGGGGCCAACGTCCTGACTTTC.

The CDR3 DNA follows: TGTGCCATCAGTGGAGGGTTGGGGGTTCCGGTTGGAGATACGCAGTATTTT. Protein sequence: CAISGGLGVPVGDTQYF. The chain employs TRBV10-3 and TRBJ2-3; D tentatively reads TRBD1 or TRBD2 (5 bases each). The V and J ends lost 4 bases and 5 bases respectively, with 22 bases between them. CDR1 and CDR2 (germline): ENHRY, SYGVKD. The CDR3 has 17 residues.